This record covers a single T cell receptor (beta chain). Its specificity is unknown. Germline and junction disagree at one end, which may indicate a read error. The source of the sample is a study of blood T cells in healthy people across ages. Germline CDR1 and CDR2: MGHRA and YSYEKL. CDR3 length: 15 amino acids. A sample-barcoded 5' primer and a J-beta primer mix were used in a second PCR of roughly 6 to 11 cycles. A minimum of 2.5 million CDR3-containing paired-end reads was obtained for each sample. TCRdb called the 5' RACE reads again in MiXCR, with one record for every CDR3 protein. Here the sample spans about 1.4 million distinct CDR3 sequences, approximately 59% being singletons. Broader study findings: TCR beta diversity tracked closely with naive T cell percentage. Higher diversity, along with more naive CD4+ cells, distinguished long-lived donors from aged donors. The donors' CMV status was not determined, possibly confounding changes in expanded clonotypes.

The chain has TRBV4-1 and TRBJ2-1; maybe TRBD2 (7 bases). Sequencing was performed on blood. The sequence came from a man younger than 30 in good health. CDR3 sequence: CASSQSQKGGAGVLF. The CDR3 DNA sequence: TGCGCCAGCAGCCAAAGCCAAAAAGGGGGGGCAGGTGTTCTCTTC.